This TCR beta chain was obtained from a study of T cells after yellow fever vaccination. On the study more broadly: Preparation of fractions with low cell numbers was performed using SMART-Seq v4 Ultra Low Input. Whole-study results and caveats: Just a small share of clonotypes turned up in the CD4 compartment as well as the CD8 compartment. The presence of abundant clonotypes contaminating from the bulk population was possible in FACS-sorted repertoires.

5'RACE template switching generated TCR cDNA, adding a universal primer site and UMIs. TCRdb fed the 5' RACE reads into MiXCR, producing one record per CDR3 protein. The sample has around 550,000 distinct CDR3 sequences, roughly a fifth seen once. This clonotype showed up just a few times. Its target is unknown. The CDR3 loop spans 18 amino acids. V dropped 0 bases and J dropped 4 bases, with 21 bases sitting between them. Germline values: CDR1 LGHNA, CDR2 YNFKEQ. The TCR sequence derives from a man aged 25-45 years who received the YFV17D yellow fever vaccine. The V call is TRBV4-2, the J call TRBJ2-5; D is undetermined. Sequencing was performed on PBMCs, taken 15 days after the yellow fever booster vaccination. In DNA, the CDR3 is TGTGCCAGCAGCCAAGATACCACCGCCTTGCGGTCACGAGAGACCCAGTACTTC. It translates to CASSQDTTALRSRETQYF.